Here is one T cell receptor beta chain with its context. Germline CDR1 reads MNHEY; CDR2 reads SMNVEV (reference sequence). V shed 6 bases and J 2 bases; nucleotides not matched to a gene: 11. CDR3 length: 16 amino acids. This specimen comes from a study of T cells in Graves' hyperthyroidism and ophthalmopathy. Amplification of TCR beta CDR3 regions was performed using RNA transcripts as template. The HTBI primer set was used in a first-round RT-PCR of the TCR CDR3. Each CDR3 protein gets one entry after TCRdb re-called the multiplex PCR reads with MiXCR. Of around 340,000 distinct CDR3 sequences listed, roughly 18% were seen once; the top ten hold about 49%.

Sequencing was done on a sample of blood. V and J are TRBV27 and TRBJ1-2, with 8 nucleotides matching TRBD1. The clonotype comes from a woman in her forties or fifties with Graves' hyperthyroidism. CDR3 in amino acids: CASRPGQGNLNYGYTF. As DNA, the CDR3 is TGTGCCAGCAGGCCAGGACAGGGCAATCTCAACTATGGCTACACCTTC.